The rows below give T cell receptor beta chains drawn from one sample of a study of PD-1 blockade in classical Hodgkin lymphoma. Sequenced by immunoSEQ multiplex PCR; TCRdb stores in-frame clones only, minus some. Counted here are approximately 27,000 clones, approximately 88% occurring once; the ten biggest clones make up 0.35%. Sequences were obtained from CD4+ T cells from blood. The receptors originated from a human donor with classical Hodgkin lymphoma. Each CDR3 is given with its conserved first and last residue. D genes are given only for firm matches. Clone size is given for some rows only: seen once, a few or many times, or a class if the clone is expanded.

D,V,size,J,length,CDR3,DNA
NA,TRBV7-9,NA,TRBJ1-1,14,CASSPRNENTEAFF,TGTGCCAGCAGCCCCCGAAATGAAAACACTGAAGCTTTCTTT
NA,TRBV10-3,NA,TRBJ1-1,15,CAISESVAANTEAFF,TGTGCCATCAGTGAGTCAGTCGCAGCGAACACTGAAGCTTTCTTT
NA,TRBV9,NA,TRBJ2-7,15,CASSTRPVSRSEQYF,TGTGCCAGCAGCACACGTCCCGTCTCGAGATCCGAGCAGTACTTC
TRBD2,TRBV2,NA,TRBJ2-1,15,CASRATSGPYNEQFF,TGTGCCAGCAGGGCTACTAGCGGGCCCTACAATGAGCAGTTCTTC
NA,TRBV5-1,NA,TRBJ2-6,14,CASRSASGANVLTF,TGCGCCAGCAGGTCCGCTTCTGGGGCCAACGTCCTGACTTTC
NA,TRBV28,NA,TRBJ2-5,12,CASSEERETQYF,TGTGCCAGCAGTGAGGAAAGGGAGACCCAGTACTTC
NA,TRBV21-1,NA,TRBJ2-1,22,CASSKRQPGTSGRATGPNEQFF,TGTGCCAGCAGCAAGAGACAGCCTGGGACTAGCGGGAGGGCCACCGGTCCCAATGAGCAGTTCTTC
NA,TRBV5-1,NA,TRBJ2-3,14,CASSPAYRTDTQYF,TGCGCCAGCAGCCCAGCCTACCGTACAGATACGCAGTATTTT
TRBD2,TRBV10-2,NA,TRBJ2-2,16,CASSTGLAVNTGELFF,TGCGCCAGCAGCACAGGACTAGCAGTGAACACCGGGGAGCTGTTTTTT
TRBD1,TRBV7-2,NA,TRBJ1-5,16,CASSSLGQGGNQPQHF,TGTGCCAGCAGCTCACTGGGACAGGGAGGCAATCAGCCCCAGCATTTT
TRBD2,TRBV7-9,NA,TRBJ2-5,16,CASSAPGLALGETQYF,TGTGCCAGCAGCGCTCCGGGACTAGCTTTAGGAGAGACCCAGTACTTC
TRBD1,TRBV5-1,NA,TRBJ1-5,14,CASSPTGGNQPQHF,TGCGCCAGCAGTCCGACAGGGGGCAATCAGCCCCAGCATTTT
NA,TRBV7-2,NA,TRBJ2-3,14,CASSYGRPPDTQYF,TGTGCCAGCAGTTACGGAAGGCCCCCAGATACGCAGTATTTT
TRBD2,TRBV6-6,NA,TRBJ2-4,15,CASTGGTLAKNIQYF,TGTGCCAGCACGGGGGGGACTCTAGCCAAAAACATTCAGTACTTC
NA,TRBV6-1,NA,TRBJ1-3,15,CASIPDIYSGNTIYF,TGTGCCAGCATCCCCGACATCTACTCTGGAAACACCATATATTTT
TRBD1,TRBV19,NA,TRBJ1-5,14,CASSITGDGQPQHF,TGTGCCAGTAGTATAACAGGGGATGGTCAGCCCCAGCATTTT
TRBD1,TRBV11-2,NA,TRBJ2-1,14,CASSLQGVANEQFF,TGTGCCAGCAGCTTGCAGGGGGTGGCAAATGAGCAGTTCTTC
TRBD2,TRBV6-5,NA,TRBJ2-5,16,CASSYSRLAEKETQYF,TGTGCCAGCAGTTACTCAAGGCTAGCGGAAAAAGAGACCCAGTACTTC
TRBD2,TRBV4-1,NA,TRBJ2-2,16,CASSHLAGVNSGELFF,TGCGCCAGCAGCCATCTAGCGGGAGTCAATTCCGGGGAGCTGTTTTTT
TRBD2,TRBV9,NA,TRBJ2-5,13,CASSVSSGETQYF,TGTGCCAGCAGCGTTTCTAGCGGAGAGACCCAGTACTTC
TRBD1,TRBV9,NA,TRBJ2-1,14,CASSVRPGGNEQFF,TGTGCCAGCAGCGTACGGCCAGGGGGCAATGAGCAGTTCTTC
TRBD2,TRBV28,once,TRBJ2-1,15,CASSSAGGPLNEQFF,TGTGCCAGCAGTTCAGCGGGAGGACCCCTAAATGAGCAGTTCTTC
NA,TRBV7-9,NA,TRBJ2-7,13,CASSPQGLGEQYF,TGTGCCAGCAGCCCGCAGGGACTGGGGGAGCAGTACTTC
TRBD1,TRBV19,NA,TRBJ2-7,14,CASSMGDRAYEQYF,TGTGCCAGTAGTATGGGGGACAGGGCCTACGAGCAGTACTTC
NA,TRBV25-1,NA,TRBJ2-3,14,CASSFVSKTDTQYF,TGTGCCAGCAGCTTCGTCTCGAAGACAGATACGCAGTATTTT
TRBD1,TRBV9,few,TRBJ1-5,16,CASSEGRGEAWQPQHF,TGTGCCAGCAGCGAGGGCAGGGGGGAGGCCTGGCAGCCCCAGCATTTT
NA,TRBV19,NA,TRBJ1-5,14,CASQWDQGYQPQHF,TGTGCCAGTCAGTGGGATCAGGGGTATCAGCCCCAGCATTTT
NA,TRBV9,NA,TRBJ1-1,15,CASSARTGVNTEAFF,TGTGCCAGCAGCGCACGGACGGGCGTCAACACTGAAGCTTTCTTT
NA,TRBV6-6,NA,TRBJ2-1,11,CASTSYNEQFF,TGTGCCAGCACATCCTACAATGAGCAGTTCTTC
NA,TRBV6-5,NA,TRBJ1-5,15,CASSWTGDSNQPQHF,TGTGCCAGCAGTTGGACGGGCGATAGCAATCAGCCCCAGCATTTT
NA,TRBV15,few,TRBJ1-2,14,CATSRDRASYGYTF,TGTGCCACCAGCAGAGATAGGGCATCTTATGGCTACACCTTC
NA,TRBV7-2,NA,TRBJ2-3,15,CASSLFQSSTDTQYF,TGTGCCAGCAGCTTATTCCAGTCTAGCACAGATACGCAGTATTTT
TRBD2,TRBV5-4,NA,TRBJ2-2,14,CASSWTSGNGELFF,TGTGCCAGCAGCTGGACTAGCGGGAACGGGGAGCTGTTTTTT
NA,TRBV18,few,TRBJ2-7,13,CASSPPTMTERYF,TGTGCCAGCTCACCCCCCACTATGACAGAGAGGTACTTC
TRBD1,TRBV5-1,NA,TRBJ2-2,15,CASKGAAMDTGELFF,TGCGCCAGCAAGGGGGCAGCCATGGACACCGGGGAGCTGTTTTTT
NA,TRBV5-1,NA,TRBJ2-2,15,CASSSTGANTGELFF,TGCGCCAGCAGCTCGACAGGTGCGAACACCGGGGAGCTGTTTTTT
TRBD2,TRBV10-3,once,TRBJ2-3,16,CAISESFERDVDTQYF,TGTGCCATCAGTGAGTCCTTCGAGCGGGATGTGGATACGCAGTATTTT
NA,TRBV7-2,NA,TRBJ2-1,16,CASSLGGSFSMDEQFF,TGTGCCAGCAGCTTAGGAGGTTCCTTTAGCATGGATGAGCAGTTCTTC
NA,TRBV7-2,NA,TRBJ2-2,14,CASSTQRNTGELFF,TGTGCCAGCAGCACCCAACGGAACACCGGGGAGCTGTTTTTT
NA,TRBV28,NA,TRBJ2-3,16,CATTTSGAGGTDTQYF,TGTGCCACCACTACCTCAGGGGCGGGGGGCACAGATACGCAGTATTTT
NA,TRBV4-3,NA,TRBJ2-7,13,CASSQYIGYEQYF,TGCGCCAGCAGCCAATACATCGGCTACGAGCAGTACTTC
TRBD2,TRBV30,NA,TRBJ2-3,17,CAWSALGLAGGTDTQYF,TGTGCCTGGAGCGCCCTGGGACTAGCGGGGGGCACAGATACGCAGTATTTT
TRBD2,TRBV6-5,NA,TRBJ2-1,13,CASSYLLTSEQFF,TGTGCCAGCAGTTACCTATTGACTAGCGAGCAGTTCTTC
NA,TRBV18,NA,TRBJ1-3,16,CASSPPIRNSGNTIYF,TGTGCCAGCTCACCACCTATCAGGAACTCTGGAAACACCATATATTTT
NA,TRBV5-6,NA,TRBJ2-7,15,CASSLEGLASLEQYF,TGTGCCAGCAGCTTGGAAGGGCTAGCGTCTCTCGAGCAGTACTTC
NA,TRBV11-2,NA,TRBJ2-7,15,CASSLLRRAAVEQYF,TGTGCCAGCAGCTTACTCCGCAGGGCAGCGGTCGAGCAGTACTTC
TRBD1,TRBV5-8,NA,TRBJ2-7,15,CASSLVGTGSYEQYF,TGTGCCAGCAGCTTGGTCGGGACAGGTTCCTACGAGCAGTACTTC
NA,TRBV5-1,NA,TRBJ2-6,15,CASSLGHSGANVLTF,TGCGCCAGCAGCCTGGGACACTCTGGGGCCAACGTCCTGACTTTC
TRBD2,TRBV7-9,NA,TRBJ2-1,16,CASSPGTSGLSNEQFF,TGTGCCAGCAGCCCCGGGACTAGCGGGTTATCCAATGAGCAGTTCTTC
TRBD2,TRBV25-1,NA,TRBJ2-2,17,CASSEFAGGANTGELFF,TGTGCCAGCAGTGAATTTGCGGGAGGCGCGAACACCGGGGAGCTGTTTTTT
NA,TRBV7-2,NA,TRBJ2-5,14,CASSLQGGQETQYF,TGTGCCAGCAGCTTACAGGGGGGACAAGAGACCCAGTACTTC
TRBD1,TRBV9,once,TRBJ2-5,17,CASRNLYRGLLQETQYF,TGTGCCAGCAGAAACCTTTACAGGGGCCTCTTACAAGAGACCCAGTACTTC
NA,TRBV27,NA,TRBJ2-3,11,CASRTGEAQYF,TGTGCCAGCAGGACAGGCGAGGCGCAGTATTTT